One and the same sample provided the 26 T cell receptor beta chains below, sequenced in a study of CD8+CD57+ T cells in acquired aplastic anemia. Before being chosen for sequencing, patients had shown CD8+CD57+ cell expansion by flow cytometry. The template for TCR beta VDJ and CDR3 sequence profiling was genomic DNA. TCRdb re-derived calls from the reads in MiXCR, one entry per CDR3 protein. The sample has fewer than 250,000 distinct CDR3 sequences; approximately 50% are singletons. The sample consisted of sorted CD4+, CD8+, or CD8+CD57+ T cells (not recorded which) from PBMCs. The receptors shown here come from a human donor with aplastic anemia.

V usage is TRBV24-1 and J usage is TRBJ2-7; unclear D gene. This CDR3 has 14 residues. Germline CDR1 and CDR2: KGHDR and SFDVKD. V gave up 12 bases and J gave up 3 bases, with 20 bases separating them. The CDR3 DNA reads TGTGCCGTCAGGTCTCCCCGGCCGAGCTACGAGCAGTACTTC. Translated: CAVRSPRPSYEQYF.

The chain combines TRBV20-1 with TRBJ1-2; D is undetermined. Germline-derived CDR1 and CDR2 are DFQATT and SNEGSKA (reference sequence). The V and J ends lost 2 bases and 5 bases respectively, with 12 bases between them. The CDR3 length is 13 residues. As DNA, the CDR3 is TGCAGTGCTAGATGGGGTCGAGGATATGGCTACACCTTC. Protein product: CSARWGRGYGYTF.

This sequence joins TRBV25-1 and TRBJ2-7; D possibly matches TRBD1 or TRBD2 (5 bases each). V was trimmed by 5 bases and J by 5 bases, leaving 13 bases between them. Germline V gene lookup returns CDR1 MGHDK and CDR2 SYGVNS. This CDR3 has 13 amino acids. The CDR3 sequence is CASSPVGTHEQYF. The CDR3 bases are TGTGCCAGCAGTCCGGTAGGGACCCACGAGCAGTACTTC.

A few counts support this clonotype. V is TRBV20-1 and J is TRBJ1-5; 10 nucleotides line up with TRBD1. Per germline, CDR1 DFQATT and CDR2 SNEGSKA (reference sequence). V was clipped by 0 bases and J by 15 bases; unmatched bases: 5. CDR3 length equals 12 residues. The CDR3 DNA reads TGCAGTGCTAGAGATTTGAGGGACAGGGGGCATTTT. Translating gives CSARDLRDRGHF.

The chain uses TRBV6-1 and TRBJ1-5; D not resolved. This CDR3 is 14 amino acids long. V was pared by 1 base and J by 7 bases, with 11 bases between. Per germline, CDR1 MNHNS and CDR2 SASEGT. The CDR3 nucleotides are TGTGCCAGCAGTGAAGACTGGGGTTGGCAGCCCCAGCATTTT. Translated, it gives CASSEDWGWQPQHF.

The chain is built from TRBV19 and TRBJ1-2, with TRBD1 as a possible D gene (5 bases). The germline V gene has CDR1 LNHDA and CDR2 SQIVND (reference sequence). V was pared by 3 bases and J by 3 bases, with 11 bases between. The CDR3 loop spans 14 amino acids. CDR3 nucleotides: TGTGCCAGTAGTATGAGGTCCAGGGACTATGGCTACACCTTC. The encoded protein is CASSMRSRDYGYTF.

As concerns this clonotype: Since no conserved phenylalanine or tryptophan closes the CDR3, a read error is the likely cause. The limits of the CDR3 on the DNA are not certain, so only TCRdb's listed CDR3 is given. V is TRBV6-4 and J is TRBJ2-7. The germline CDR1 and CDR2 sequences are MRHNA and SNTAGT. The CDR3 has 10 amino acids, counting both end residues. The CDR3 sequence: CASRATTSST.

The chain combines TRBV5-1 with TRBJ2-7, with 7 positions matching TRBD2. Losses at the gene ends were 0 bases for V and 5 bases for J; bases not matched to a gene: 5. This CDR3 contains 14 residues. The germline V gene encodes CDR1 SGHRS and CDR2 YFSETQ. Written as DNA, the CDR3 is TGCGCCAGCAGCTTGGTTCCCAGCGGGAACGAGCAGTACTTC. Its translation: CASSLVPSGNEQYF.

The chain uses TRBV6-1 and TRBJ1-2; 9 nucleotides align to TRBD1. The germline CDR1 and CDR2 sequences are MNHNS and SASEGT. Germline trimming cut 6 bases from V and 6 bases from J; bases unmatched to any gene: 8. The CDR3 spans 14 residues. CDR3 sequence reads: CASSLIGTGHGYTF. The CDR3 nucleotides read TGTGCCAGCAGCTTAATCGGGACAGGGCATGGCTACACCTTC.

Regarding this clonotype: The CDR3 end shows no conserved phenylalanine or tryptophan, and so a read error is likely. The chain joins TRBV7-9 to TRBJ2-7; TRBD2 is a possible D gene (5 bases). V was shortened by 5 bases and J by 3 bases, with 14 bases between the two germline ends. The CDR3 spans 14 residues. Per the germline V gene, CDR1 is SEHNR and CDR2 is FQNEAQ (reference sequence). The CDR3 region is CASSEAGMNYEQYL. In nucleotides, the CDR3 is TGTGCCAGCAGCGAGGCCGGGATGAACTACGAGCAGTACCTC.

This clonotype appeared a few times. The J gene is TRBJ1-1, the V gene TRBV11-2, with D perhaps TRBD1 (6 bases). This CDR3 comprises 17 residues. Trimming left V 2 bases short and J 5 bases short, with 21 bases between. Germline values: CDR1 SGHAT, CDR2 FQNNGV. The CDR3 protein is CASSLSMRGLGRTEAFF. The CDR3 DNA follows: TGTGCCAGCAGCTTATCAATGAGGGGGTTGGGTAGGACTGAAGCTTTCTTT.

The chain employs TRBV4-3 and TRBJ2-4; possibly TRBD1 for D (6 bases). The CDR3 is 17 residues long. CDR1 and CDR2 from the germline V gene are LGHNA and YSLEER. Trimming left V 0 bases short and J 6 bases short, with 18 bases between. CDR3 in DNA: TGCGCCAGCAGCCAAGATTTATTGTGGGACACGGGAAACATTCAGTACTTC. As protein: CASSQDLLWDTGNIQYF.

The chain uses TRBV10-3 and TRBJ1-1; D gene unclear. In germline, CDR1 is ENHRY, CDR2 SYGVKD. The CDR3 extends over 12 amino acids. V lost 4 bases to trimming and J lost 1 base, with 4 bases between them. CDR3 amino acids: CAISGQNTEAFF. CDR3 bases: TGTGCCATCAGTGGACAGAACACTGAAGCTTTCTTT.

This clonotype has ten or more counts. This rearrangement joins TRBV7-2 to TRBJ2-7; TRBD1 or TRBD2 may be the D gene (6 bases each). The CDR3 runs 14 residues. V lost 5 bases and J lost 0, with 11 bases in between. Per germline, CDR1 SGHTA and CDR2 FQGNSA. The CDR3, as DNA: TGTGCCAGCAGCCGCGGGACAATCTCCTACGAGCAGTACTTC. This translates into CASSRGTISYEQYF.

The rearrangement links TRBV6-1 to TRBJ2-5; 8 positions match TRBD2. CDR1 and CDR2 (germline): MNHNS, SASEGT. Trimming cost V 1 base and J 6 bases; bases outside gene matches: 16. This CDR3 comprises 18 residues. Here the CDR3 reads CASSEVLAGRLASKTQYF. The CDR3 DNA reads as TGTGCCAGCAGTGAAGTGCTAGCCGGACGACTAGCGTCGAAGACCCAGTACTTC.

This rearrangement joins TRBV27 to TRBJ2-1; 8 bases map to TRBD1. Germline V CDR1 and CDR2: MNHEY, SMNVEV (reference sequence). The V segment lost 4 bases and the J segment 6 bases; nucleotides outside the gene matches: 5. The CDR3 totals 14 residues. In DNA form, the CDR3 reads TGTGCCAGCAGTTGGACAGGGCAAGGCAATGAGCAGTTCTTC. Protein product: CASSWTGQGNEQFF.

The chain carries TRBV19 and TRBJ2-7; the D is unclear. Trimming cost V 9 bases and J 6 bases, with 18 bases left between them. From germline, CDR1 is LNHDA and CDR2 SQIVND (reference sequence). The CDR3 length is 13 residues. Here the CDR3 reads CASSFHGPGEQYF. In DNA, the CDR3 is TGTGCCAGCAGTTTCCACGGGCCGGGCGAGCAGTACTTC.

The rearrangement joins TRBV20-1 to TRBJ1-1; D perhaps matches TRBD1 (6 bases). Germline CDR1 and CDR2: DFQATT and SNEGSKA (reference sequence). CDR3 size: 16 residues. The V end was cut by 0 bases, the J end by 3 bases, with 17 bases between. The CDR3 loop is CSARDTGRSTDTEAFF. The CDR3 nucleotides are TGCAGTGCTAGAGATACAGGGAGATCGACCGACACTGAAGCTTTCTTT.

This clonotype showed up just a few times. V gene TRBV20-1 combines with J gene TRBJ2-5, with TRBD1 matching over 9 bases. CDR1 and CDR2 (germline): DFQATT, SNEGSKA (reference sequence). V lost 0 bases and J lost 5; bases outside the gene matches: 16. This CDR3 spans 18 amino acids. DNA for the CDR3: TGCAGTGCTAGAGATTGGACAGGGGTGAAATCCTCAAGTGAGACCCAGTACTTC. Translation gives CSARDWTGVKSSSETQYF.

The rearrangement uses TRBV6-9 and TRBJ1-1, with 9 bases lining up with TRBD1. Germline V gives CDR1 MNHGY, CDR2 SVAAGI. The J segment lost 5 bases and the V segment lost 5 bases, leaving 9 bases of the junction unmatched. CDR3 length: 15 amino acids. CDR3 in DNA: TGTGCCAGCAGTCCTACGGGACAGGGAGATACTGAAGCTTTCTTT. It specifies CASSPTGQGDTEAFF.

This clonotype was detected many times. The chain combines TRBV20-1 with TRBJ1-1; tentatively, D is TRBD1 (5 bases). This CDR3 is 12 amino acids long. The germline V and J ends were trimmed by 5 bases and 0 bases, with 7 bases remaining between them. The germline CDR1 and CDR2 sequences are DFQATT and SNEGSKA (reference sequence). The CDR3 coding sequence is TGCAGTGCTCCGGGACTGAACACTGAAGCTTTCTTT. The encoded protein is CSAPGLNTEAFF.

This clonotype was seen only a few times. This sequence joins TRBV6-1 and TRBJ1-5, with D hard to call. The V end was cut by 3 bases, the J end by 0 bases, with 6 bases between. The CDR3 sequence is 14 residues long. Germline-derived CDR1 and CDR2 are MNHNS and SASEGT. The CDR3 DNA sequence: TGTGCCAGCAGTGACGGTTATAGCAATCAGCCCCAGCATTTT. Amino acids: CASSDGYSNQPQHF.

This clonotype was counted many times. J is TRBJ2-3 and V is TRBV20-1; D remains unclear. Trimming removed 0 bases from V and 3 bases from J, with 13 bases in between. The germline gives CDR1 DFQATT, CDR2 SNEGSKA (reference sequence). The CDR3 length is 15 residues. The chain's CDR3 is CSARDRVVWTDTQYF. CDR3 nucleotide sequence: TGCAGTGCTAGAGATAGGGTCGTTTGGACAGATACGCAGTATTTT.

This clonotype was seen a few times. The V gene is TRBV7-2, the J gene TRBJ1-1; D not resolved. The CDR3 contains 13 residues. Germline CDR1 is SGHTA and CDR2 is FQGNSA. Deletions cut 8 bases from V and 1 base from J, with 11 bases between. Here the CDR3 DNA reads TGTGCCAGCGGTGACGTCCGGAACACTGAAGCTTTCTTT. Protein product: CASGDVRNTEAFF.

The chain employs TRBV29-1 and TRBJ2-7; possibly TRBD2 for D (5 bases). Germline assignment: CDR1 SQVTM and CDR2 ANQGSEA. The V end lost 3 bases, the J end lost 2 bases, and 20 bases lay between the germline ends. The CDR3 loop spans 16 amino acids. Here the CDR3 DNA reads TGCAGCGTTGATGGGGTTGGGGATGGGGAGACCTACGAGCAGTACTTC. Residues: CSVDGVGDGETYEQYF.

The chain is built from TRBV6-4 and TRBJ2-1, with no clear D. This CDR3 has 15 residues. Deletions cut 5 bases from V and 4 bases from J, with 15 bases between. The germline gives CDR1 MRHNA, CDR2 SNTAGT. The CDR3 DNA is TGTGCCAGCAGTTTCACCGGGTCAAAGTACAATGAGCAGTTCTTC. Its translation: CASSFTGSKYNEQFF.